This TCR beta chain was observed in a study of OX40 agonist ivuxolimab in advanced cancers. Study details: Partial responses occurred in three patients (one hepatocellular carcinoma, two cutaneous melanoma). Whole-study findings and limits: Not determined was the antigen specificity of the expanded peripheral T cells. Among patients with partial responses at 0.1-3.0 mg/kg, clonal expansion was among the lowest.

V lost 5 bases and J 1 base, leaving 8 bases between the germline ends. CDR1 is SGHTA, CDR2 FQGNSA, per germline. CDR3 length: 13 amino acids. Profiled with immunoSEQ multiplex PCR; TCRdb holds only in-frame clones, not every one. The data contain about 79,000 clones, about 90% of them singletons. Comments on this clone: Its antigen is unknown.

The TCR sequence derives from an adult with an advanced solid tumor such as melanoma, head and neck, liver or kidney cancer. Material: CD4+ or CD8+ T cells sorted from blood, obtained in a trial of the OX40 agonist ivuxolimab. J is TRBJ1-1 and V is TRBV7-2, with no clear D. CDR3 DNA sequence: TGTGCCAGCAGCCCCCACAAGAACACTGAAGCTTTCTTT. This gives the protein CASSPHKNTEAFF.